The 13 T cell receptor beta chains given below trace back to one sample, sequenced in a study of PD-1 blockade in classical Hodgkin lymphoma (dated by TCRdb to the early 2020s). The time point label, as the study defines it: cycle 2 day 1 (C2D1) of nivolumab. All trial patients had relapsed after autologous stem cell transplantation, with cohorts A, B and C differing in prior brentuximab vedotin exposure. To prepare the library, the immunoSEQ multiplex PCR assay was applied. The clones in this table, taken by TCRdb from immuneACCESS, are in-frame only. Not every clone is retained; where verified, under half of the shortfall comes from an unresolved V gene, and the cause of the rest is unknown. For this sample the table gives about 15,000 clones, of which around 80% were detected only once. Roughly 34% of the sample belongs to the ten largest clones. The sample was peripheral blood mononuclear cells (PBMCs), taken before the second cycle of nivolumab. The receptor set was obtained from a human donor with classical Hodgkin lymphoma.

The V gene is TRBV19, the J gene TRBJ2-5, with 9 bases identical to TRBD1. The CDR3 sequence is 14 residues long. Unmatched junction bases numbered 6, after V lost 5 bases and J lost 5 bases. In germline, CDR1 is LNHDA, CDR2 SQIVND (reference sequence). CDR3 DNA sequence: TGTGCCAGTAGTTCTTCAGACAGGGGGGAGACCCAGTACTTC. Translated, it gives CASSSSDRGETQYF. Full variable domain (missing parts from reference TRBV19 and TRBJ2-5): DGGITQSPKYLFRKEGQNVTLSCEQNLNHDAMYWYRQDPGQGLRLIYYSQIVNDFQKGDIAEGYSVSREKKESFPLTVTSAQKNPTAFYLCASSSSDRGETQYFGPGTRLLVL.

This clone was counted only a few times. The V call is TRBV5-4, the J call TRBJ2-2; 9 bases are a match to TRBD1. Trimming at V came to 7 bases and at J to 6 bases, leaving 7 bases not matched to a gene. Germline V gene data show CDR1 as SGHNT and CDR2 as YYREEE (reference sequence). The length of the CDR3 is 14 residues. This chain's CDR3 is CASRRDRDAGELFF. CDR3 DNA: TGTGCCAGCCGGCGGGACAGGGACGCCGGGGAGCTGTTTTTT.

This clone was observed once. In nucleotides, the CDR3 is TGCGCCAGCAGCTTGGAAACAGGGGGCGGCAATCAGCCCCAGCATTTT. The encoded protein is CASSLETGGGNQPQHF. The chain joins TRBV5-1 to TRBJ1-5; 9 positions match TRBD1. With V trimmed by 0 bases and J by 2 bases, 3 bases remained unmatched. The CDR3 has 16 residues. Germline V CDR1 and CDR2: SGHRS, YFSETQ.

The chain has TRBV9 and TRBJ2-3; no firm D call. The CDR3 spans 13 residues. CDR1 and CDR2 from the germline V gene are SGDLS and YYNGEE. V was trimmed by 4 bases and J by 0 bases, leaving 6 bases between them. CDR3 amino acids: CASSMDSTDTQYF. The CDR3 DNA follows: TGTGCCAGCAGCATGGACAGCACAGATACGCAGTATTTT.

The V gene is TRBV10-1, the J gene TRBJ2-5; 8 nucleotides agree with TRBD2. The CDR3 loop spans 16 amino acids. Germline CDR1 WNHNN, CDR2 SYGVQD (reference sequence). After removal of 0 bases from V and 1 base from J, the junction contained 4 bases not matched to a gene. In DNA, the CDR3 is TGCGCCAGCAGTGAGTCAAGCGGGGGAGTCCAAGAGACCCAGTACTTC. Protein: CASSESSGGVQETQYF.

This chain uses TRBV28 with TRBJ2-3; D is undetermined. CDR3 length: 10 residues. Germline V gene lookup returns CDR1 MDHEN and CDR2 SYDVKM. The V end lost 7 bases, the J end lost 8 bases, and 7 bases lay between the germline ends. In DNA form, the CDR3 reads TGTGCCAGCAAAAGACTTACGCAGTATTTT. As protein: CASKRLTQYF.

This clone was counted between two and nine times. J is TRBJ2-3 and V is TRBV19; 8 bases are shared with TRBD2. This CDR3 region has 17 residues. J gave up 5 bases and V 5 bases, and 15 bases lay outside the gene matches. Germline CDR1 and CDR2: LNHDA and SQIVND (reference sequence). The CDR3 DNA is TGTGCCAGTAGTTTTTTCGCTATCGGGACTAGAGGAGATACGCAGTATTTT. Its protein is CASSFFAIGTRGDTQYF.

The chain has TRBV19 and TRBJ1-5; no reliable D call. The germline CDR1 and CDR2 sequences are LNHDA and SQIVND (reference sequence). The CDR3 has 15 amino acids. Deletions cut 6 bases from V and 0 bases from J, with 12 bases between. The CDR3 region has the DNA TGTGCCAGTAGGTTGAGTAGAACTAGCAATCAGCCCCAGCATTTT. The encoded protein is CASRLSRTSNQPQHF.

V and J are TRBV18 and TRBJ2-3; possibly TRBD2 for D (5 bases). The CDR3 runs 13 residues. V gave up 3 bases and J gave up 5 bases, with 9 bases separating them. CDR1 and CDR2 from the germline V gene are KGHSH and LQKENI. For the CDR3, the DNA is TGTGCCAGCTCACCTCCGGGGTTAGATACGCAGTATTTT. It is translated as CASSPPGLDTQYF. Full variable domain (rest looked up from reference TRBV18 and TRBJ2-3): NAGVMQNPRHLVRRRGQEARLRCSPMKGHSHVYWYRQLPEEGLKFMVYLQKENIIDESGMPKERFSAEFPKEGPSILRIQQVVRGDSAAYFCASSPPGLDTQYFGPGTRLTVL.

The V call is TRBV9, the J call TRBJ2-7; 8 nucleotides line up with TRBD2. This CDR3 contains 13 residues. Trimming removed 4 bases from V and 3 bases from J; junction bases left unmatched: 3. CDR1 SGDLS and CDR2 YYNGEE come from the germline V gene. The CDR3 loop is CASSSGGLYEQYF. CDR3 in DNA: TGTGCCAGCAGCTCGGGGGGGCTCTACGAGCAGTACTTC.

V gene TRBV15 combines with J gene TRBJ1-2, with 11 bases lining up with TRBD1. The germline CDR1 and CDR2 sequences are LNHNV and YYDKDF (reference sequence). The CDR3 runs 16 residues. Trimming at V came to 3 bases and at J to 2 bases, leaving 5 bases not matched to a gene. The CDR3 DNA sequence: TGTGCCACCAGCAGGGGGACAGGGGGACGGAACTATGGCTACACCTTC. Translated, it gives CATSRGTGGRNYGYTF.

The chain employs TRBV29-1 and TRBJ2-7; weak D call: TRBD2 (5 bases). Trimming removed 4 bases from V and 0 bases from J, with 16 bases in between. Germline assignment: CDR1 SQVTM and CDR2 ANQGSEA. CDR3 size: 15 residues. The CDR3 region has the DNA TGCAGCGTTGGGACTTTAGCGAGGAGCTCCTACGAGCAGTACTTC. It specifies CSVGTLARSSYEQYF.

This chain links TRBV6-1 with TRBJ1-2; TRBD1 aligns across 11 bases. V lost 4 bases, J lost 5 bases, and 3 bases stayed unmatched. This CDR3 is 14 amino acids long. CDR1 and CDR2 (germline): MNHNS, SASEGT. The CDR3 sequence: CASSARDRGYGYTF. In DNA, the CDR3 is TGTGCCAGCAGTGCCCGGGACAGGGGGTATGGCTACACCTTC.